In its sample, the clone carrying this TCR beta chain was seen many times. These data are taken from a study of T cells after yellow fever vaccination. Background on the study: Fractions of limited cellularity were prepared by means of SMART-Seq v4 Ultra Low Input.

Germline CDR1 LGHNA, CDR2 YSLEER. The CDR3 is 15 residues long. V was clipped by 0 bases and J by 8 bases, with 13 bases between them. A 5'RACE template-switching step, the method used to make TCR cDNA, added a universal primer site and UMIs. TCRdb ran MiXCR on the 5' RACE reads and lists one entry per CDR3 protein. This table has 40,000 to 55,000 distinct CDR3 sequences, 6.6% appearing once. This receptor was obtained from a man younger than 30 who received the YFV17D yellow fever vaccine. This specimen was CD8+ T cells not binding an NS4B(214-222) dextramer, sorted from PBMCs, taken about 49 days after the first yellow fever vaccination. This chain uses TRBV4-3 with TRBJ1-4, with D possibly being TRBD1 (6 bases). Here the CDR3 DNA reads TGCGCCAGCAGCCAAGATGGCAGGGGCCGGGAAAAACTGTTTTTT. This sequence encodes CASSQDGRGREKLFF.